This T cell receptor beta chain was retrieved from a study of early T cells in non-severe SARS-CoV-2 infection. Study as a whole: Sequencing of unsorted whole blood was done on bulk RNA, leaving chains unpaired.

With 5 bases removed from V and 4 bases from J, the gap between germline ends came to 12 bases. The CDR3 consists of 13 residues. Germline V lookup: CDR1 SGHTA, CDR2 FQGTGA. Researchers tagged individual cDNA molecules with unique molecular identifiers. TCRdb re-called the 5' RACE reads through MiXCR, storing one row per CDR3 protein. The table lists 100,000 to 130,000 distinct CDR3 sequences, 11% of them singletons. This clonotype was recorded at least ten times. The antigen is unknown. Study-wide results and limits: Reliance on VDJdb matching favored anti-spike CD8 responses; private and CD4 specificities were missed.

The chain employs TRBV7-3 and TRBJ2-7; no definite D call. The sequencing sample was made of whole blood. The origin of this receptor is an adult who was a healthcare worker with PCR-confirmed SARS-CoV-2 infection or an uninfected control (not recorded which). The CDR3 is CASSPSDGYEQYF. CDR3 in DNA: TGTGCCAGCAGCCCGTCGGACGGATACGAGCAGTACTTC.